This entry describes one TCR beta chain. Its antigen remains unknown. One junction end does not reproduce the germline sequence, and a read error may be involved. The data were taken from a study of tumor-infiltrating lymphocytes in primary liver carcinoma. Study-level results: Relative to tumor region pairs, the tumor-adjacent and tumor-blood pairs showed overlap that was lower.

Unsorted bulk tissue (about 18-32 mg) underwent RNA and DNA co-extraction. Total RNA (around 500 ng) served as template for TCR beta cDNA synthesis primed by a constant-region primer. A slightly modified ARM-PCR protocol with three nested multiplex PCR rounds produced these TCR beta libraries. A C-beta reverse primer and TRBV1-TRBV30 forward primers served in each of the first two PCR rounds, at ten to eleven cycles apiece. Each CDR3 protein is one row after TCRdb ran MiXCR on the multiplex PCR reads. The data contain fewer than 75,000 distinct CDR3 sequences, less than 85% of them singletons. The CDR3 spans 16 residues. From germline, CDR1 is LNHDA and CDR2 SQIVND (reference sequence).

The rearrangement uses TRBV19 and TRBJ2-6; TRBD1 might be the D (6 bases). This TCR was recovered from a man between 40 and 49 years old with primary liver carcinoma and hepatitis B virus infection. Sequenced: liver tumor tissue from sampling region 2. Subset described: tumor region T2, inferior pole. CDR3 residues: CTSSAGQFSGANVLTF. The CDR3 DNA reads TGTACCAGTAGCGCAGGACAGTTCTCTGGGGCCAACGTCCTGACTTTC.